Reported below is one T cell receptor beta chain. Its antigen is not identified. This specimen belongs to a study of T cells in narcolepsy. Study information: Donors had narcolepsy type 1 or type 2, or were healthy controls. Study-wide points: Autoreactive HCRT-specific and TRIB2-specific clonotypes were marked in same-patient CSF-versus-blood CD4+ comparisons. No autoreactive T cell clone sequences appeared in some memory CD4+ repertoires. Blood of same and different patients, but not healthy controls, reportedly held recurring autoreactive clonotypes.

The assay was immunoSEQ multiplex PCR, and TCRdb's table has in-frame clones only and misses some. The sample consists of roughly 35,000 clones, about 85% of them appearing once. V was clipped by 4 bases and J by 4 bases, with 11 bases between them. This CDR3 has 13 amino acids. Looked up from germline, CDR1 is SGHTS and CDR2 is YDEGEE. The material sequenced was CD45RA- memory CD4+ T cells from PBMCs. The chain is built from TRBV5-8 and TRBJ1-2; weak D call: TRBD1 (5 bases). The receptor was isolated from a human donor with narcolepsy. The CDR3 DNA follows: TGTGCCAGCAGCCTACGGGACGGCTATGGCTACACCTTC. This codes for CASSLRDGYGYTF.